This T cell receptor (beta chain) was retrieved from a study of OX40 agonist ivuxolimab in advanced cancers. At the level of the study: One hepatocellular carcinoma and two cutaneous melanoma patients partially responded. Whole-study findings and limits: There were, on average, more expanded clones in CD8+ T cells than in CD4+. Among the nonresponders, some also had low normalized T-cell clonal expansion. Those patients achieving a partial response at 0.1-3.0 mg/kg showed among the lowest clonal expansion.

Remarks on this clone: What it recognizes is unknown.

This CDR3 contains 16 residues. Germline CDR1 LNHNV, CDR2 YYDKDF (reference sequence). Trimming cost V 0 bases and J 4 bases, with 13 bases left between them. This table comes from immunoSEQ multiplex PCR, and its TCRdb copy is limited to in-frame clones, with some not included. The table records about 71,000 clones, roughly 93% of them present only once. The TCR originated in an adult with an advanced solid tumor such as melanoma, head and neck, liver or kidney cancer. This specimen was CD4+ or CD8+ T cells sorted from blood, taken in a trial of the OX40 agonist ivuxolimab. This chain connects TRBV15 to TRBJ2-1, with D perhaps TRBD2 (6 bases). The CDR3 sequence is CATSRDRGIVYNEQFF. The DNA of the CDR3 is TGTGCCACCAGCAGAGATCGCGGGATAGTTTACAATGAGCAGTTCTTC. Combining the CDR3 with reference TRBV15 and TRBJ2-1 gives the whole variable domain DAMVIQNPRYQVTQFGKPVTLSCSQTLNHNVMYWYQQKSSQAPKLLFHYYDKDFNNEADTPDNFQSRRPNTSFCFLDIRSPGLGDTAMYLCATSRDRGIVYNEQFFGPGTRLTVL.